One and the same sample provided the 27 T cell receptor beta chains below, sequenced in a study of cytomegalovirus exposure and HLA in healthy donors. A multiplex PCR was run with 60 Vbeta primers and 13 Jbeta primers. Assay used: immunoSEQ multiplex PCR; TCRdb lists only in-frame clones, some missing. The record lists under 200,000 clones, of which the ten most abundant hold about 6.8%. The sequencing input was PBMCs. These receptors all come from a man aged 25-45 years in good health and CMV-seronegative.

V and J are TRBV2 and TRBJ2-1; 7 bases fit TRBD2. The V segment lost 6 bases and the J segment 5 bases; nucleotides outside the gene matches: 7. Germline CDR1 is SNHLY and CDR2 is FYNNEI. The CDR3 has 14 residues. CDR3: CASSGGGGDNEQFF. The CDR3, as DNA: TGTGCCAGCAGCGGCGGGGGAGGCGACAATGAGCAGTTCTTC.

This rearrangement joins TRBV29-1 to TRBJ2-1; possible D gene TRBD2, 7 bases. Trimming removed 0 bases from V and 0 bases from J, with 18 bases in between. Germline loops: CDR1 SQVTM, CDR2 ANQGSEA. The CDR3 has 18 amino acids. CDR3 residues: CSVEDWSTGGGSYNEQFF. Written as DNA, the CDR3 is TGCAGCGTTGAAGATTGGTCGACAGGCGGGGGCTCCTACAATGAGCAGTTCTTC.

This chain uses TRBV6-1 with TRBJ2-7; 7 nucleotides align to TRBD2. Germline values: CDR1 MNHNS, CDR2 SASEGT. The CDR3 spans 14 residues. The trim removed 10 bases at V and 4 bases at J, leaving 13 bases unmatched. CDR3 loop: CATTTGGSPYEQYF. The CDR3 DNA reads TGTGCCACCACCACGGGCGGGAGCCCATACGAGCAGTACTTC.

The chain recombines TRBV6-6 with TRBJ2-1; D ambiguous. Trimming removed 0 bases at V and 3 bases at J, with 6 bases between. Germline V gene sequence: CDR1 MNHNY, CDR2 SVGAGI (reference sequence). The CDR3 covers 14 residues. The CDR3 DNA is TGTGCCAGCAGTTACTCTACTATCTACAATGAGCAGTTCTTC. This sequence encodes CASSYSTIYNEQFF.

The V call is TRBV6-1, the J call TRBJ2-3; 9 bases are shared with TRBD2. The CDR3 extends over 16 amino acids. In germline, CDR1 is MNHNS, CDR2 SASEGT. The V and J ends lost 4 bases and 4 bases, in that order; junction bases with no gene match: 9. The CDR3 is CASSVGGAGGSDTQYF. The CDR3 DNA sequence: TGTGCCAGCAGTGTTGGGGGAGCGGGGGGCTCAGATACGCAGTATTTT.

The chain is built from TRBV25-1 and TRBJ1-1; D is ambiguous. V was pared by 1 base and J by 6 bases, with 6 bases between. The CDR3 runs 12 residues. The germline V gene encodes CDR1 MGHDK and CDR2 SYGVNS. Here the CDR3 DNA reads TGTGCCAGCAGTGAATTTGCGGCTGAAGCTTTCTTT. This translates into CASSEFAAEAFF.

CDR3 nucleotide sequence: TGCGCCAGCAGCTTGGAAGCCCTAGCGGGAGAAGTTATAGTTCGGTACTTC. It translates to CASSLEALAGEVIVRYF. The chain carries TRBV5-1 and TRBJ2-4; 10 bases agree with TRBD2. This CDR3 spans 17 amino acids. V lost 0 bases to trimming and J lost 15 bases; unmatched junction nucleotides: 18. Germline CDR1 SGHRS, CDR2 YFSETQ.

The rearrangement uses TRBV5-1 and TRBJ2-7; weak D call: TRBD1 (5 bases). V gave up 4 bases and J gave up 3 bases, with 14 bases separating them. This CDR3 contains 14 residues. Germline V gene lookup returns CDR1 SGHRS and CDR2 YFSETQ. CDR3 bases: TGCGCCAGCAGCGTCTGGTTCCAGGGCTACGAGCAGTACTTC. It translates to CASSVWFQGYEQYF.

V and J are TRBV7-9 and TRBJ1-2; a weak D match, TRBD1 (5 bases). V shed 4 bases and J shed 0 bases, with 15 bases lying between them. CDR3 length equals 16 residues. Germline lookup yields CDR1 SEHNR and CDR2 FQNEAQ (reference sequence). This CDR3 reads CASSSPTDRTNYGYTF. CDR3 nucleotide sequence: TGTGCCAGCAGCTCCCCGACTGACAGAACTAACTATGGCTACACCTTC.

This chain connects TRBV7-2 to TRBJ1-2, with a weak D call TRBD1 (6 bases). There are 13 residues in the CDR3. The germline gives CDR1 SGHTA, CDR2 FQGNSA. The V end lost 6 bases, the J end lost 6 bases, and 14 bases lay between the germline ends. The CDR3 nucleotides are TGTGCCAGCAGGAGGCAGGGGTATAATGGCTACACCTTC. Its translation: CASRRQGYNGYTF.

V and J are TRBV11-2 and TRBJ2-7; D not resolved. This CDR3 comprises 14 residues. Trimming removed 3 bases from V and 1 base from J, with 10 bases in between. Germline V CDR1 and CDR2: SGHAT, FQNNGV. DNA of the CDR3: TGTGCCAGCAGCTTTGAGCACTTATCCTACGAGCAGTACTTC. As protein: CASSFEHLSYEQYF.

In the case of this clone: At the DNA level, this CDR3 is encoded by other sequences in the same sample as well. This chain links TRBV30 with TRBJ1-5, with D maybe TRBD1 (5 bases). The V end was cut by 0 bases, the J end by 2 bases, with 5 bases between. Germline V gene lookup returns CDR1 GTSNPN and CDR2 SVGIG (reference sequence). CDR3 length: 13 amino acids. The DNA for the CDR3 is TGTGCCTGGAGTGTACAGGGCAATCAGCCCCAGCATTTT. Its translation is CAWSVQGNQPQHF.

The rearrangement joins TRBV19 to TRBJ1-2; possibly TRBD1 for D (6 bases). Trimming removed 10 bases at V and 4 bases at J, with 16 bases between. The CDR3 spans 13 residues. Germline V gene lookup returns CDR1 LNHDA and CDR2 SQIVND (reference sequence). In DNA form, the CDR3 reads TGTGCCATTAGCGGGATCAGGGGCTATGGCTACACCTTC. It codes for CAISGIRGYGYTF.

The chain joins TRBV4-1 to TRBJ1-2; tentative D call: TRBD1 (6 bases). This CDR3 has 16 residues. The germline V and J ends were trimmed by 3 bases and 1 base, with 15 bases remaining between them. Germline V gives CDR1 MGHRA, CDR2 YSYEKL. The CDR3 DNA reads TGCGCCAGCAGCCAGTCCCTGACAGGTCTTAACTATGGCTACACCTTC. Its translation: CASSQSLTGLNYGYTF.

CDR3 sequence: CASSFATGPNEKLFF. Written as DNA, the CDR3 is TGTGCCAGCAGCTTTGCGACAGGCCCTAATGAAAAACTGTTTTTT. V gene TRBV7-9 combines with J gene TRBJ1-4; maybe TRBD1 (6 bases). The ends were cut back, 3 bases at V and 3 bases at J, with 11 bases in the middle. The CDR3 covers 15 residues. The V gene's germline CDR1 is SEHNR and CDR2 FQNEAQ (reference sequence). Filled out from reference TRBV7-9 and TRBJ1-4, the complete variable domain reads DTGVSQNPRHKITKRGQNVTFRCDPISEHNRLYWYRQTLGQGPEFLTYFQNEAQLEKSRLLSDRFSAERPKGSFSTLEIQRTEQGDSAMYLCASSFATGPNEKLFFGSGTQLSVL.

The J gene is TRBJ1-1, the V gene TRBV9; 9 nucleotides agree with TRBD1. The CDR3 covers 16 residues. CDR1 is SGDLS and CDR2 is YYNGEE in the germline V gene. V was clipped by 0 bases and J by 4 bases; unmatched bases: 7. Here the CDR3 DNA reads TGTGCCAGCAGCGTAGGGGATATGGACAGGGGCACTGAAGCTTTCTTT. Translated, it gives CASSVGDMDRGTEAFF.

With regard to this clone: A junction boundary mismatches the germline segment, possibly from a read error. The V gene is TRBV9, the J gene TRBJ1-3, with 10 bases identical to TRBD1. This CDR3 is 17 amino acids long. The V gene's germline CDR1 is SGDLS and CDR2 YYNGEE. In DNA form, the CDR3 reads TGTGCCAGCAGCGCCCTTCTGACAGGGGGCTCTGGAAACACCGTATATTTT. Residues: CASSALLTGGSGNTVYF.

This chain uses TRBV12-1 with TRBJ2-3; TRBD1, the D gene given by the table, was not confirmed from the DNA. TRBV12-1 is given as a pseudogene. The CDR3 extends over 16 amino acids. The CDR3 DNA follows: TGTGCCAGCAGCCCCCCGGAAGGGGAAGAGACAGATACGCAGTATTTT. Translation: CASSPPEGEETDTQYF.

The gene calls are TRBV19 and TRBJ2-5; D remains ambiguous. The CDR3 covers 14 residues. Germline V CDR1 and CDR2: LNHDA, SQIVND (reference sequence). Trimming took 2 bases from V and 1 from J, leaving 8 bases between them. The CDR3 DNA is TGTGCCAGTAGTATACAGAATGCCCAAGAGACCCAGTACTTC. It translates to CASSIQNAQETQYF.

The V gene is TRBV11-3, the J gene TRBJ1-2; D might be TRBD1 (6 bases). V was clipped by 5 bases and J by 0 bases, with 13 bases between them. The CDR3 runs to 15 residues. Germline CDR1 is SGHNT and CDR2 is YENEEA. In DNA, the CDR3 is TGTGCCAGCAGCCGAGGACAGCTACCTAACTATGGCTACACCTTC. The encoded protein is CASSRGQLPNYGYTF.

The rearrangement links TRBV30 to TRBJ1-5; a weak D match, TRBD1 (5 bases). The germline V gene has CDR1 GTSNPN and CDR2 SVGIG (reference sequence). The CDR3 runs to 14 residues. Trimming shortened V by 4 bases and J by 0 bases, and 10 bases separated the two germline ends. The CDR3 DNA reads as TGTGCCTGGAATGGACAAAATAGCAATCAGCCCCAGCATTTT. The encoded protein is CAWNGQNSNQPQHF. The full variable domain, rest sourced from reference TRBV30 and TRBJ1-5, is SQTIHQWPATLVQPVGSPLSLECTVEGTSNPNLYWYRQAAGRGLQLLFYSVGIGQISSEVPQNLSASRPQDRQFILSSKKLLLSDSGFYLCAWNGQNSNQPQHFGDGTRLSIL.

The rearrangement joins TRBV14 to TRBJ1-2, with 9 bases matching TRBD1. V was pared by 1 base and J by 6 bases, with 6 bases of the junction left unmatched. The CDR3 contains 15 residues. CDR1 is SGHDN and CDR2 is FVKESK in the germline V gene. Here the CDR3 DNA reads TGTGCCAGCAGCCAAGTAACGGGGACAGGGCATGGCTACACCTTC. Amino acids: CASSQVTGTGHGYTF.

The CDR3 here is CASSWAENTEAFF. In DNA form, the CDR3 reads TGTGCCAGCAGCTGGGCAGAAAACACTGAAGCTTTCTTT. The gene calls are TRBV5-4 and TRBJ1-1; the D is unclear. Trimming stripped 3 bases from V and 2 bases from J, with 8 bases between. The germline V gene encodes CDR1 SGHNT and CDR2 YYREEE (reference sequence). The CDR3 covers 13 residues.

The rearrangement joins TRBV9 to TRBJ2-3, with 12 bases fitting TRBD2. J gave up 6 bases and V 3 bases, and 8 bases lay outside the gene matches. This CDR3 region has 16 residues. Germline V lookup: CDR1 SGDLS, CDR2 YYNGEE. The CDR3 DNA reads as TGTGCCAGCAGCGATCCTAGCGGGGGGGGCAAGGATACGCAGTATTTT. It is translated as CASSDPSGGGKDTQYF.

The chain carries TRBV6-1 and TRBJ2-2; perhaps TRBD1 as D (6 bases). The V gene lost 0 bases and the J gene lost 3 bases, with 11 bases spanning the gap. The CDR3 sequence is 16 residues long. CDR1 is MNHNS, CDR2 SASEGT, per germline. The CDR3 DNA sequence: TGTGCCAGCAGTGAAGCAACAGGGAGTTACACCGGGGAGCTGTTTTTT. Amino acid sequence: CASSEATGSYTGELFF.

The chain couples TRBV9 to TRBJ1-2; D is ambiguous. Germline V gene sequence: CDR1 SGDLS, CDR2 YYNGEE. V gave up 0 bases and J gave up 3 bases, with 24 bases separating them. The CDR3 contains 19 residues. CDR3 sequence: CASSVATGSLSLPDYGYTF. CDR3 coding DNA: TGTGCCAGCAGCGTAGCTACGGGGAGCCTCTCGTTACCCGACTATGGCTACACCTTC.

The V gene is TRBV5-1, the J gene TRBJ2-5, with D tentatively TRBD2 (5 bases). V was cut by 4 bases and J by 3 bases, with 19 bases left in between. The germline CDR1 and CDR2 sequences are SGHRS and YFSETQ. This CDR3 has 16 residues. The CDR3 nucleotides are TGCGCCAGCAGCGCCACCCCGAGAGGGCCCAAAGAGACCCAGTACTTC. Translated, it gives CASSATPRGPKETQYF.